Following are 8 T cell receptor beta chains from one sample sequenced in a study of blood T cell repertoires in COVID-19. Only in-frame clones appear in the TCRdb table, and some are missing; sequencing was by immunoSEQ multiplex PCR. The sample holds roughly 400,000 clones, around nine tenths seen once. The source material was PBMCs or T cells enriched from blood (not recorded which). Source of these receptors: a woman in her late teens or twenties who had been exposed to COVID-19.

V is TRBV10-3 and J is TRBJ2-7, with TRBD1 matching over 9 bases. Germline values: CDR1 ENHRY, CDR2 SYGVKD. J gave up 2 bases and V 9 bases, and 5 bases lay outside the gene matches. CDR3 size: 13 residues. CDR3 in DNA: TGTGCCATACAGGGGGCGAGCGCCTACGAGCAGTACTTC. Translated: CAIQGASAYEQYF.

The chain has TRBV2 and TRBJ1-5; unclear D gene. Germline CDR1 reads SNHLY; CDR2 reads FYNNEI. The V gene lost 7 bases and the J gene lost 6 bases, with 10 bases spanning the gap. This CDR3 has 12 amino acids. This chain's CDR3 is CASTINGQPQHF. CDR3 sequence (DNA): TGTGCCAGCACAATAAACGGTCAGCCCCAGCATTTT.

This sequence joins TRBV7-6 and TRBJ2-1, with D hard to call. This CDR3 is built from 13 residues. With 2 bases removed from V and 5 bases from J, the gap between germline ends came to 7 bases. Looked up from germline, CDR1 is SGHVS and CDR2 is FNYEAQ. Here the CDR3 reads CASSLSPNNEQFF. The CDR3, as DNA: TGTGCCAGCAGCTTATCCCCCAACAATGAGCAGTTCTTC.

The gene calls are TRBV25-1 and TRBJ2-7; D unclear. V lost 1 base, J lost 1 base, and 8 bases lay in between. The CDR3 covers 14 residues. Germline CDR1 is MGHDK and CDR2 is SYGVNS. DNA of the CDR3: TGTGCCAGCAGTGAATTGAGAGATTCCTACGAGCAGTACTTC. Amino acid sequence: CASSELRDSYEQYF.

J is TRBJ1-2 and V is TRBV30; D not resolved. This CDR3 spans 13 amino acids. The V end lost 4 bases, the J end lost 1 base, and 10 bases lay between the germline ends. Looked up from germline, CDR1 is GTSNPN and CDR2 is SVGIG (reference sequence). CDR3 coding DNA: TGTGCCTGGAATACGGAGGATAACTATGGCTACACCTTC. Its translation is CAWNTEDNYGYTF.

The CDR3 region has the DNA TGTGCCAGTAACCCCGGGACTACTGAGGAGCTGTTTTTT. It encodes CASNPGTTEELFF. The chain uses TRBV19 and TRBJ2-2; the match to TRBD2 covers 7 bases. This CDR3 comprises 13 residues. Germline V lookup: CDR1 LNHDA, CDR2 SQIVND (reference sequence). J gave up 10 bases and V 7 bases, and 9 bases lay outside the gene matches. Full variable domain (outside the CDR3, taken from reference TRBV19 and TRBJ2-2): DGGITQSPKYLFRKEGQNVTLSCEQNLNHDAMYWYRQDPGQGLRLIYYSQIVNDFQKGDIAEGYSVSREKKESFPLTVTSAQKNPTAFYLCASNPGTTEELFFGEGSRLTVL.

This chain uses TRBV7-9 with TRBJ1-1; D ambiguous. The CDR3 runs 15 residues. Germline values: CDR1 SEHNR, CDR2 FQNEAQ (reference sequence). The germline V and J ends were trimmed by 0 bases and 4 bases, with 12 bases remaining between them. The CDR3 coding sequence is TGTGCCAGCAGCTTAGCGCTACCGGGAGGCACTGAAGCTTTCTTT. Protein sequence: CASSLALPGGTEAFF.

The chain combines TRBV13 with TRBJ2-3, with 8 bases matching TRBD1. V lost 4 bases and J lost 3; bases outside the gene matches: 9. CDR3 size: 16 residues. The germline CDR1 and CDR2 sequences are PRHDT and FYEKMQ (reference sequence). CDR3 nucleotide sequence: TGTGCCAGCAGCTGGGGAGGACAGGGAACGACAGATACGCAGTATTTT. As protein: CASSWGGQGTTDTQYF.